This T cell receptor beta chain was retrieved from a study of blood T cell repertoires in COVID-19. Sequencing used immunoSEQ multiplex PCR; TCRdb keeps in-frame clones, though not all of them. The sample shows 150,000 or so clones, roughly 80% of them seen only once. CDR3 length: 19 residues. Trimming at V came to 4 bases and at J to 0 bases, leaving 10 bases not matched to a gene. Germline V gene data show CDR1 as SGHNT and CDR2 as YYREEE (reference sequence). The receptor comes from a woman aged 60-70 years who had recovered from COVID-19. Sequenced: PBMCs or T cells enriched from blood (not recorded which). This chain connects TRBV5-4 to TRBJ2-3, with TRBD2 matching over 14 bases. This CDR3 reads CASSPRGTSGGTSTDTQYF. The CDR3 nucleotides read TGTGCCAGCAGCCCGAGGGGGACTAGCGGGGGAACTAGCACAGATACGCAGTATTTT.